Listed below are T cell receptor beta chains from one sample, sequenced in a study of blood T cell repertoires in COVID-19. Profiling relied on immunoSEQ multiplex PCR, and the TCRdb table lists in-frame clones only, not all of them. The table has about 260,000 clones, around four fifths seen once. Sequences were obtained from peripheral blood. These receptors originate from a woman of 80 years or more with acute or convalescent COVID-19. CDR3s leave out the opening cysteine and the closing phenylalanine or tryptophan. Clone size is not always given. Where it is, it says once, few, many or a class for expanded clones.

TRBV7-3,TRBJ1-1,.,ASSRTLRNTEAF
TRBV7-9,TRBJ2-5,.,ASSFTGTGGFSGGEY
TRBV11-3,TRBJ2-1,.,ASSLDNNEQF
TRBV4-2,TRBJ1-2,.,ASSQEQSTRGYT
TRBV6-2/TRBV6-3,TRBJ1-2,.,ASSPSTGSGYGYT
TRBV7-9,TRBJ2-1,.,ASSLSGNEQF
TRBV29-1,TRBJ2-1,.,SVRTGTSSYNEQF
TRBV11-2,TRBJ1-6,few,ASSPRLSSYNSPLH
TRBV7-2,TRBJ1-2,.,ASSRGTGDGYT
TRBV2,TRBJ2-2,.,ASKSSNTGELF
TRBV19,TRBJ1-3,few,ASSISTGAGSGNTIY
TRBV28,TRBJ1-2,.,ASSLNYGYT
TRBV10-3,TRBJ1-6,once,AISVGPAASPLH
TRBV18,TRBJ1-1,.,ASSPLPRGMNTEAF
TRBV4-1,TRBJ1-3,few,ASSPPGQESSGNTIY
TRBV3-1/TRBV3-2,TRBJ2-1,.,ASRLAGGPNEQF
TRBV7-2,TRBJ2-1,once,ASSLQGGQVSYNEQF
TRBV11-3,TRBJ2-1,.,ASSSAGTSGSHEQF
TRBV3-1/TRBV3-2,TRBJ1-6,.,ASSQRDRMGSPLH
TRBV7-2,TRBJ2-5,.,ASSYQRGGWETQY
TRBV7-2,TRBJ1-5,.,ASSAPGQGARQPQH
TRBV15,TRBJ2-7,.,ATSRGGTGGYEQY
TRBV5-5,TRBJ1-1,.,ASSSDRATEAF
TRBV18,TRBJ1-1,once,ASSPDRGSNTEAF
TRBV7-2,TRBJ2-7,.,ASSLMMSGQGPYEQY
TRBV6-5,TRBJ1-2,.,ASSYRRDRGNGYT
TRBV7-2,TRBJ2-7,.,ASSLGSGAYEQY
TRBV19,TRBJ2-7,.,ASMGRGGSYEQY
TRBV27,TRBJ2-3,.,ASSLRTGFANTQY
TRBV7-2,TRBJ2-7,.,ASSLPGQGALEQY
TRBV6-5,TRBJ1-6,.,ASSLGIINSPLH
TRBV5-6,TRBJ2-5,.,ASSFQNQETQY
TRBV24-1,TRBJ2-1,.,ATSDPGGGSNEQF
TRBV10-1,TRBJ1-2,.,ASSESKSQGGYGYT
TRBV11-1,TRBJ1-3,once,ASSLKSTGPGNTIY
TRBV7-3,TRBJ1-1,.,ASSISTGGHTEAF
TRBV18,TRBJ1-1,.,ASSPQTENTEAF
TRBV18,TRBJ2-1,.,ASSPGLAGSYNEQF
TRBV7-2,TRBJ2-1,.,ASSLEFSGGALRNEQF
TRBV3-1/TRBV3-2,TRBJ1-3,once,ASSQAGVAGNTIY
TRBV7-3,TRBJ2-3,.,ASSLNSAGGLQY
TRBV7-9,TRBJ1-6,few,ASSSTSGLYSPLH
TRBV4-3,TRBJ1-4,once,ASSRQGGAGRNEKLF
TRBV7-2,TRBJ2-1,.,ASSLGPLMSGRNTNEQF
TRBV27,TRBJ2-2,once,ASRLQGTNTGELF
TRBV11-2,TRBJ2-1,.,ASSSTGDGEQF
TRBV3-1/TRBV3-2,TRBJ2-1,.,ASSQGAGMQF
TRBV7-9,TRBJ1-3,.,ASSLNRQTSGNTIY
TRBV18,TRBJ1-5,.,ASSQGQGRNQPQH
TRBV6-2/TRBV6-3,TRBJ2-5,.,ASSYVGGTWETQY
TRBV7-3,TRBJ2-1,.,ASSSSGLAGHNEQF
TRBV6-2/TRBV6-3,TRBJ2-7,.,ASSYPGGSSYEQY
TRBV7-2,TRBJ1-1,.,ASSPRTGATEAF
TRBV5-6,TRBJ2-1,.,ASSFWRGAGGPFEQF
TRBV9,TRBJ2-7,.,ASSVMGGSNYEQY
TRBV19,TRBJ2-5,.,ASSMGRGAGKTQY
TRBV24-1,TRBJ2-3,.,ATSDSPGTSGRLGTDTQY
TRBV6-2/TRBV6-3,TRBJ1-2,.,ASSLDPGGYT
TRBV2,TRBJ2-5,.,ASAKTSGLGETQY
TRBV30,TRBJ2-1,once,ACLREGPLGNEQF